This T cell receptor (beta chain) originates from a study of shared clonotypes between healthy human individuals. Naive CD8 cells comprised CD45RO-negative, CCR7-positively selected cells, excluding terminally differentiated effector memory CD45RA+ cells. Genomic DNA per cell subset filled all wells of several immunoSEQ plates. Profiled with immunoSEQ multiplex PCR; TCRdb holds only in-frame clones, not every one. Here the sample spans a few hundred thousand clones, 95% to 96% being singletons. Trimming removed 8 bases from V and 2 bases from J; junction bases left unmatched: 9. This CDR3 is built from 15 residues. CDR1 SGHAT and CDR2 FQNNGV come from the germline V gene.

Material for sequencing was naive CD8+ T cells sorted from blood. The receptor's source is a woman aged 25 to 39 in good health. The chain recombines TRBV11-2 with TRBJ2-1, with 7 bases matching TRBD2. CDR3 nucleotide sequence: TGTGCCAGCGGCCTAGCGGAATCGGCCTACAATGAGCAGTTCTTC. Translated: CASGLAESAYNEQFF.